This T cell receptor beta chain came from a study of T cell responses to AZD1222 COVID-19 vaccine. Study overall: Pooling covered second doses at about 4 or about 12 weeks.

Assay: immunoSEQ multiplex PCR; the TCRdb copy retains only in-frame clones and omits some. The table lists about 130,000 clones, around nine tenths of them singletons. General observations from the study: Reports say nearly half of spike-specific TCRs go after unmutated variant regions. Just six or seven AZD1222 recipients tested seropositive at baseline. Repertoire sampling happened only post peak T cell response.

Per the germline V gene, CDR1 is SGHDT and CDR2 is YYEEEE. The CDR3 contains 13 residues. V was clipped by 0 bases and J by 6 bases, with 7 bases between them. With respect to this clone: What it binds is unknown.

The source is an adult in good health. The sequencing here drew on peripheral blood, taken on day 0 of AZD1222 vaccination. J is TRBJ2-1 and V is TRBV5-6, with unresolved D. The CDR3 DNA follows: TGTGCCAGCAGCTTGGTGTATGGCAATGAGCAGTTCTTC. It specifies CASSLVYGNEQFF.